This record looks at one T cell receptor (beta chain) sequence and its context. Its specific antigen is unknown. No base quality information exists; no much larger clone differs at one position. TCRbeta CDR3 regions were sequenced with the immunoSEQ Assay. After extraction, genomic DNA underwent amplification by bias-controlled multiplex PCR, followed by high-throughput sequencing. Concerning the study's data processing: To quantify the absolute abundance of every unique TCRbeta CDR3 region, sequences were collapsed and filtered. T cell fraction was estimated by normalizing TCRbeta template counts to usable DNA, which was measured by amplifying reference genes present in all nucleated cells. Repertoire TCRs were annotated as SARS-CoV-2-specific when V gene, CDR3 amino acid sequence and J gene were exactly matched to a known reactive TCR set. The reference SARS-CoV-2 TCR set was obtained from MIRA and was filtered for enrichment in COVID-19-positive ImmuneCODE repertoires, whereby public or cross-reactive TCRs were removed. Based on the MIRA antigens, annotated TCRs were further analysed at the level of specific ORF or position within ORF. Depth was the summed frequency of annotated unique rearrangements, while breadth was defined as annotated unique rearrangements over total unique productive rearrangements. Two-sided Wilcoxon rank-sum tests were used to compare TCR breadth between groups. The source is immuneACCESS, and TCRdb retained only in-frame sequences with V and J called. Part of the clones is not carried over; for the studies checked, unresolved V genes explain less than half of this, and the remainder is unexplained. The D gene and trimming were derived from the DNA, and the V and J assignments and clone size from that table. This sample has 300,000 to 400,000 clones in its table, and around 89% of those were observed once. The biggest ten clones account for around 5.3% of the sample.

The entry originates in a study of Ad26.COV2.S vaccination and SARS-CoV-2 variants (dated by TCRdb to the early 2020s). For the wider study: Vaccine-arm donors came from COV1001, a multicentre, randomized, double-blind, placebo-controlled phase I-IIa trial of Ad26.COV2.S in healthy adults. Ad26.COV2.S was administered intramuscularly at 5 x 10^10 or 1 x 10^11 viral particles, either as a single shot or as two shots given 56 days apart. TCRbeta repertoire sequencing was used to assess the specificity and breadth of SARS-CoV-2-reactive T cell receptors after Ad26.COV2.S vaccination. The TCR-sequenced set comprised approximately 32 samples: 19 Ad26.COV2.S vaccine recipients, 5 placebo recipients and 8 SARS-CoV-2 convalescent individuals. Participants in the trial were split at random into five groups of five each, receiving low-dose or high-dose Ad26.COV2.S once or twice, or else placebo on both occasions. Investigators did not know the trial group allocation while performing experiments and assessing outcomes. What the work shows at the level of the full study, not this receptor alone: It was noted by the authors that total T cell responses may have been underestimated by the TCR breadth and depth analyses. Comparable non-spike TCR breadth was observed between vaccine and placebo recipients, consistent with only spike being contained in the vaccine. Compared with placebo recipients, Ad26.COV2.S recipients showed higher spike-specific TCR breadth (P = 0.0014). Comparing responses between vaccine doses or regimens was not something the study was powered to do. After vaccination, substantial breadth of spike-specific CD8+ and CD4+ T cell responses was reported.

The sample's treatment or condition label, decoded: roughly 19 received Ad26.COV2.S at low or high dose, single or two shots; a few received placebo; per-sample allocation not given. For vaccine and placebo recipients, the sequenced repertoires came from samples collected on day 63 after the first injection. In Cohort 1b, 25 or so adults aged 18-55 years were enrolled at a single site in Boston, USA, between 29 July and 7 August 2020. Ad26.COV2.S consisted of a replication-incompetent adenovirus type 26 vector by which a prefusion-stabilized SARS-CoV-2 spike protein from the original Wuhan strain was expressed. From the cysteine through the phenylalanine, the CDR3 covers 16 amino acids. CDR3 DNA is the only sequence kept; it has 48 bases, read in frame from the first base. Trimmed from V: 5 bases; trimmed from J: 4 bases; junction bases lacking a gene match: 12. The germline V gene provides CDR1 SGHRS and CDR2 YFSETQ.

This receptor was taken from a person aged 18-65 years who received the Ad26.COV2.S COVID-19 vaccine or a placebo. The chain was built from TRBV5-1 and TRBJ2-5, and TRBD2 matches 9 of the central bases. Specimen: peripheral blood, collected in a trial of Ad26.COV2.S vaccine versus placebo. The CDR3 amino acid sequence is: CASSAGASGTGETQYF. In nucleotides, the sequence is TGCGCCAGCAGTGCGGGGGCTAGCGGGACTGGAGAGACCCAGTACTTC.